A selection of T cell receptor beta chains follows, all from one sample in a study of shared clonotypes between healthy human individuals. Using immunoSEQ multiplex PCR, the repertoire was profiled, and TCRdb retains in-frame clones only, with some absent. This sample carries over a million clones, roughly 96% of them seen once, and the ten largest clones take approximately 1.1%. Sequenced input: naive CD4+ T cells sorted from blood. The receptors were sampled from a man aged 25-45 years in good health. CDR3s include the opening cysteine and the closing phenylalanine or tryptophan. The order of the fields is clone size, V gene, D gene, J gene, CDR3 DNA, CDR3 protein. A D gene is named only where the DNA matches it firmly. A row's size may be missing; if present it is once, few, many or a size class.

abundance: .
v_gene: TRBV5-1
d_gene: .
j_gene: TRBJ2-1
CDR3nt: TGCGCCAGCAGCTTTTCTGGAGCGGTTTACAATGAGCAGTTCTTC
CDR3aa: CASSFSGAVYNEQFF

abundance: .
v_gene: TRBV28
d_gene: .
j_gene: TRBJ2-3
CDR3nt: TGTGCCAGCAGTACTGGACGTGATACGCAGTATTTT
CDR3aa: CASSTGRDTQYF

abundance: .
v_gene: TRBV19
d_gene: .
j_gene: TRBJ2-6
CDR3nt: TGTGCCAGTAGTATAGTTCCCCTAGCGCTCATCTCTGGGGCCAACGTCCTGACTTTC
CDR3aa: CASSIVPLALISGANVLTF

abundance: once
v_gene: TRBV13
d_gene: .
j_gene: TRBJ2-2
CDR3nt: TGTGCCAGCAGCTCAGAGGGGGGGCCCGGGGAGCTGTTTTTT
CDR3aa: CASSSEGGPGELFF

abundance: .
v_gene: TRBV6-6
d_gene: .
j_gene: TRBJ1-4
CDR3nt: TGTGCCAGCAGTTACAGCCAGCCTAATAATGAAAAACTGTTTTTT
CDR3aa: CASSYSQPNNEKLFF

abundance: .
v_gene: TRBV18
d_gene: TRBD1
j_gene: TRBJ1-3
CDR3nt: TGTGCCAGCTCACCACTTCCAGGACAGGGGGCTTCTGGAAACACCATATATTTT
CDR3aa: CASSPLPGQGASGNTIYF

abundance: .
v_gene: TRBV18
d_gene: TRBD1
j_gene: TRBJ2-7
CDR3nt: TGTGCCAGCTCACGGACAGGGCCCTCCTACGAGCAGTACTTC
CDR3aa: CASSRTGPSYEQYF

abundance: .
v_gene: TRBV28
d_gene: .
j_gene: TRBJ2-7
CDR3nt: TGTGCCAGCAGGCAGGGGTCCGCCGGAGGTTACGAGCAGTACTTC
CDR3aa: CASRQGSAGGYEQYF

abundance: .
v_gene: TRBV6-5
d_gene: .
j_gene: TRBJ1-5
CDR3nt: TGTGCCAGCAGGGACCTCGGAGGGAGACAGCCCCAGCATTTT
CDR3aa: CASRDLGGRQPQHF

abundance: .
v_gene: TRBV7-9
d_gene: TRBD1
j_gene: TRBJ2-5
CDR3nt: TGTGCCAGCAGCCCCAACGGGGACAGGGTCCAAGAGACCCAGTACTTC
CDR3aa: CASSPNGDRVQETQYF

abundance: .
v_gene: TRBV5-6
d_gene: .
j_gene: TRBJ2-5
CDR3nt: TGTGCCAGCAGCTTGGTCGGACAGTTCCAAGAGACCCAGTACTTC
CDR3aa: CASSLVGQFQETQYF

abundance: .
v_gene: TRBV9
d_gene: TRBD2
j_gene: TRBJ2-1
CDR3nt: TGTGCCAGCAGCGTAGCCGCACTAGCGGGAGTCAATGAGCAGTTCTTC
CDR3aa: CASSVAALAGVNEQFF

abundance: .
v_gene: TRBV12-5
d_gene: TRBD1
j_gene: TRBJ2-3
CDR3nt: TGTGCTAGTGGTTTGGTAGGGGGCCGGACAGATACGCAGTATTTT
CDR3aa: CASGLVGGRTDTQYF

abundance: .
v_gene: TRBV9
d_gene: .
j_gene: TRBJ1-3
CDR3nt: TGTGCCAGCAGTACGGAATCTGGAAACACCATATATTTT
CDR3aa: CASSTESGNTIYF

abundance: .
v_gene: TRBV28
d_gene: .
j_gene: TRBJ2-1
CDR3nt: TGTGCCAGCATAGGAGGGGCCCTGAGCTCCTACAATGAGCAGTTCTTC
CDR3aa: CASIGGALSSYNEQFF

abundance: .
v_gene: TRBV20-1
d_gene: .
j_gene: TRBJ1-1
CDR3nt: TGCAGACAACGGGACACTGAAGCTTTCTTT
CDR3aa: CRQRDTEAFF

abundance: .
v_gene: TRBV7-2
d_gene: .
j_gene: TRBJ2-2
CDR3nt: TGTGCCAGCAGCGTAGGAGTTGCCGTTACCGGGGAGCTGTTTTTT
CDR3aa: CASSVGVAVTGELFF

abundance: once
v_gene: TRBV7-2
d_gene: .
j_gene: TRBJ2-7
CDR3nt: TGTGCCAGCAGCCTAAGAGGGGGAAGCTCCTACGAGCAGTACTTC
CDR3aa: CASSLRGGSSYEQYF

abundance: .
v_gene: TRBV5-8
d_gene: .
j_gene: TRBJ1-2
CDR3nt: TGTGCCAGCAGCTCATTGCTTATCTATGGCTACACCTTC
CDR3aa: CASSSLLIYGYTF

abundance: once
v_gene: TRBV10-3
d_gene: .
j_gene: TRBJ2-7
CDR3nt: TGTGCCATCGGAGGGGGTCAGGGGCAGTACTTC
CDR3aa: CAIGGGQGQYF

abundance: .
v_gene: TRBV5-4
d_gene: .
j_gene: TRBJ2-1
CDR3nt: TGTGCCAGCGCTGGCCCTTCCAACAATGAGCAGTTCTTC
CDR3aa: CASAGPSNNEQFF

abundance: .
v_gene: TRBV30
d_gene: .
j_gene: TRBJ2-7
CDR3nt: TGTGCCTGGAGTAGGCTGCCCCCCTACGAGCAGTACTTC
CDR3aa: CAWSRLPPYEQYF

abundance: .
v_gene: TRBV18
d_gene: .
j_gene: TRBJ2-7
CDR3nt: TGTGCCAGCTCCACTGGACAGGGAGGGAACTACGAGCAGTACTTC
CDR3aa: CASSTGQGGNYEQYF

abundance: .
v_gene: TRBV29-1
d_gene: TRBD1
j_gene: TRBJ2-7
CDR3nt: TGCAGCGCTTCCGGGACAGGGGACTCCTACGAGCAGTACTTC
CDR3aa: CSASGTGDSYEQYF

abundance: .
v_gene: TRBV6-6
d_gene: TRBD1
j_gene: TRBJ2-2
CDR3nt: TGTGCCATCCGACAGGGTGCGTCTGGGGAGCTGTTTTTT
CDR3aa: CAIRQGASGELFF

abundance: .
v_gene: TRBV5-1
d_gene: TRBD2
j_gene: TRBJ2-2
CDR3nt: TGCGCCAGCAGCTTGGGGCGGGGGTACGCCGGGGAGCTGTTTTTT
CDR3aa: CASSLGRGYAGELFF

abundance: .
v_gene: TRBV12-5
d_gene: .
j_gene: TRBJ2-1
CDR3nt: TGTGCTAGTGGTTTGGGGTCTCAGGGGAAGCAGTTCTTC
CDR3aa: CASGLGSQGKQFF

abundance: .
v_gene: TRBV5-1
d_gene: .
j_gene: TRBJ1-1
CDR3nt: TGCGCCAGCAGCTTGCGACCGGGCACTGAAGCTTTCTTT
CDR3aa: CASSLRPGTEAFF

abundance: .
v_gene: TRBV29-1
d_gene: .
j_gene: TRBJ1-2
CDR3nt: TGCGCAGCTTTCTGGGGAGGCTACACCTTC
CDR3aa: CAAFWGGYTF

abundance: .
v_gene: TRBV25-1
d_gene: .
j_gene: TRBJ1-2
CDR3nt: TGTGCCAGCAGTGCACCCTCAGGGTATGGCTACACCTTC
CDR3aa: CASSAPSGYGYTF

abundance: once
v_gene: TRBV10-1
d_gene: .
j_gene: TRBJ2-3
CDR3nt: TGCGCCAGCAGTGAGTCGACAGCCACTAGCACAGATACGCAGTATTTT
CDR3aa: CASSESTATSTDTQYF

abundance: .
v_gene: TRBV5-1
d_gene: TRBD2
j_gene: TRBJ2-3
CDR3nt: TGCGCCAGCAGCCCTGGAGGCCTAGCGGGAGGTTCCACAGATACGCAGTATTTT
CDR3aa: CASSPGGLAGGSTDTQYF

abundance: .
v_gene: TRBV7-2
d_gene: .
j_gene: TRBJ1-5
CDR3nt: TGTGCCAGCAGCTTAAAGGGGAATCAGCCCCAGCATTTT
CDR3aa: CASSLKGNQPQHF

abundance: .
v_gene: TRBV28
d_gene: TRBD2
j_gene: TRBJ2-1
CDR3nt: TGTGCCAGCAGTCTTAGCGGGAGGGCGCTCAATGAGCAGTTCTTC
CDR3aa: CASSLSGRALNEQFF

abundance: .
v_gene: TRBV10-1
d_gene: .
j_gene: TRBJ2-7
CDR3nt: TGCGCCAGCAGTGGGTCCCCCTACGAGCAGTACTTC
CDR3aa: CASSGSPYEQYF

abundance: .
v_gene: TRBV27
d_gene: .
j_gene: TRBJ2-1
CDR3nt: TGTGCCAGCAGTTTAACCCCAGGGAACTACAATGAGCAGTTCTTC
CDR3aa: CASSLTPGNYNEQFF